The 26 T cell receptor beta chains listed next were all sequenced from one sample in a study of cytomegalovirus exposure and HLA in healthy donors. Amplification used 60 Vbeta primers and 13 Jbeta primers. Only in-frame clones appear in the TCRdb table, and some are missing; sequencing was by immunoSEQ multiplex PCR. Of 130,000 to 150,000 clones in the sample, approximately 83% were seen once. The sample consisted of PBMCs. These receptors were obtained from a woman aged 35 to 49 in good health and CMV-seronegative.

A remark on this clone: The junction does not match germline at one end; this may be a read error. The chain is built from TRBV7-9 and TRBJ2-7; 12 nucleotides align to TRBD2. CDR3 size: 17 residues. Germline values: CDR1 SEHNR, CDR2 FQNEAQ (reference sequence). The chain's CDR3 is CSSSTRLAGELDYEQYF. DNA of the CDR3: TGTTCCAGCAGCACCCGACTAGCGGGAGAATTAGACTACGAGCAGTACTTC.

The rearrangement uses TRBV29-1 and TRBJ2-2; 7 bases align to TRBD1. This CDR3 is 18 amino acids long. With V trimmed by 0 bases and J by 1 base, 11 bases remained unmatched. Germline V gives CDR1 SQVTM, CDR2 ANQGSEA. CDR3 nucleotides: TGCAGCGTTGAAGATCCCACATGGACAGGCGTGAACACCGGGGAGCTGTTTTTT. Translation gives CSVEDPTWTGVNTGELFF.

This chain connects TRBV27 to TRBJ2-1, with 12 nucleotides matching TRBD2. Trimming cost V 6 bases and J 4 bases; bases outside gene matches: 7. The CDR3 loop spans 16 amino acids. In germline, CDR1 is MNHEY, CDR2 SMNVEV (reference sequence). CDR3 in DNA: TGTGCCAGCAGCGAGATAACTAGCGGGAGGTACAATGAGCAGTTCTTC. Its translation is CASSEITSGRYNEQFF.

This sequence joins TRBV14 and TRBJ2-4; D is unclear. Trimming removed 1 base at V and 10 bases at J, with 14 bases between. The CDR3 totals 14 residues. CDR1 SGHDN and CDR2 FVKESK come from the germline V gene. The CDR3 coding sequence is TGTGCCAGCAGCCAAGCTGGTGCGAATCGTATTCAGTACTTC. Its protein product is CASSQAGANRIQYF.

The rearrangement links TRBV6-5 to TRBJ2-7, with TRBD2 as a possible D gene (5 bases). Between the trimmed V and J ends, which lost 4 bases and 4 bases, there was a span of 11 bases. Germline CDR1 reads MNHEY; CDR2 reads SVGAGI. The CDR3 totals 13 residues. CDR3 sequence (DNA): TGTGCCAGCAGTTTCGGGGTATCTTACGAGCAGTACTTC. Protein product: CASSFGVSYEQYF.

Only one count was recorded for this clone. This chain links TRBV4-1 with TRBJ1-2; D is possibly TRBD1 (5 bases). The germline CDR1 and CDR2 sequences are MGHRA and YSYEKL. The CDR3 runs 16 residues. Trimming left V 1 base short and J 0 bases short, with 12 bases between. CDR3 nucleotides: TGCGCCAGCAGCCAAGGCGGGGGTGCAGCTAACTATGGCTACACCTTC. As protein: CASSQGGGAANYGYTF.

This sequence joins TRBV30 and TRBJ2-5, with TRBD2 matching over 8 bases. The CDR3 totals 16 residues. The J segment lost 3 bases and the V segment lost 4 bases, leaving 13 bases of the junction unmatched. CDR1 is GTSNPN, CDR2 SVGIG, per germline (reference sequence). The CDR3: CAWTQRGSGAKETQYF. CDR3 sequence (DNA): TGTGCCTGGACCCAACGGGGTAGCGGGGCTAAAGAGACCCAGTACTTC.

V and J are TRBV5-1 and TRBJ2-7, with D hard to call. The CDR3 runs to 13 residues. Germline lookup yields CDR1 SGHRS and CDR2 YFSETQ. The germline V and J ends were trimmed by 1 base and 6 bases, with 11 bases remaining between them. In nucleotides, the CDR3 is TGCGCCAGCAGCTTGTGGGCAGGTCGCGAGCAGTACTTC. Encoded protein: CASSLWAGREQYF. Supplemented by reference TRBV5-1 and TRBJ2-7, the full variable domain reads KAGVTQTPRYLIKTRGQQVTLSCSPISGHRSVSWYQQTPGQGLQFLFEYFSETQRNKGNFPGRFSGRQFSNSRSEMNVSTLELGDSALYLCASSLWAGREQYFGPGTRLTVT.

The CDR3 loop reads CASSEYRGLGNEQFF. CDR3 in DNA: TGCGCCAGCAGCGAATACAGGGGGCTGGGCAATGAGCAGTTCTTC. This chain connects TRBV10-1 to TRBJ2-1; 9 bases align to TRBD1. CDR1 is WNHNN, CDR2 SYGVQD, per germline (reference sequence). Trimming at V came to 6 bases and at J to 6 bases, leaving 9 bases not matched to a gene. CDR3 size: 15 residues.

The chain joins TRBV11-2 to TRBJ2-7; no definite D call. The CDR3 is 12 amino acids. V was clipped by 0 bases and J by 2 bases, with 2 bases between them. CDR1 is SGHAT, CDR2 FQNNGV, per germline. CDR3 loop: CASSLDTYEQYF. The CDR3 nucleotides are TGTGCCAGCAGCTTAGACACCTACGAGCAGTACTTC.

The CDR3 protein is CASSATGFYGNTIYF. CDR3 DNA sequence: TGTGCCAGCAGCGCGACAGGGTTTTATGGAAACACCATATATTTT. J is TRBJ1-3 and V is TRBV7-6, with TRBD1 identical over 7 bases. This CDR3 is 15 amino acids long. J lost 3 bases, V lost 5 bases, and 7 bases had no gene match. The germline V gene has CDR1 SGHVS and CDR2 FNYEAQ.

This rearrangement joins TRBV6-5 to TRBJ2-7; D is perhaps TRBD2 (6 bases). Germline values: CDR1 MNHEY, CDR2 SVGAGI. The CDR3 consists of 16 residues. The V end was cut by 0 bases, the J end by 3 bases, with 15 bases between. The CDR3 DNA reads as TGTGCCAGCAGTTACTCGGGAGGACGGATCTACTACGAGCAGTACTTC. This gives the protein CASSYSGGRIYYEQYF.

V usage is TRBV15 and J usage is TRBJ1-2; no definite D call. V lost 0 bases and J lost 3, with 14 bases in between. The CDR3 length is 16 residues. Germline assignment: CDR1 LNHNV and CDR2 YYDKDF (reference sequence). The CDR3 here is CATSRDFIREYYGYTF. The CDR3 nucleotides read TGTGCCACCAGCAGAGATTTTATTAGGGAGTACTATGGCTACACCTTC.

This chain connects TRBV5-4 to TRBJ2-7; 11 nucleotides agree with TRBD2. Germline V gene data show CDR1 as SGHNT and CDR2 as YYREEE (reference sequence). Trimming took 4 bases from V and 0 from J; bases not matched to a gene: 3. The CDR3 length is 15 residues. The CDR3 DNA reads TGTGCCAGCAGCGGGGGGACTAGCGGCTCCTACGAGCAGTACTTC. Its protein product is CASSGGTSGSYEQYF.

CDR3 sequence reads: CASSGQVMNTEAFF. CDR3 nucleotides: TGTGCCAGCAGTGGACAGGTGATGAACACTGAAGCTTTCTTT. This chain links TRBV6-1 with TRBJ1-1; weak D call: TRBD1 (6 bases). The CDR3 has 14 amino acids. The V end lost 4 bases, the J end lost 0 bases, and 9 bases lay between the germline ends. CDR1 and CDR2 (germline): MNHNS, SASEGT.

V usage is TRBV5-6 and J usage is TRBJ2-7; tentative D call: TRBD1 (6 bases). Germline V gives CDR1 SGHDT, CDR2 YYEEEE. The CDR3 is 14 residues long. The V end lost 0 bases, the J end lost 4 bases, and 11 bases lay between the germline ends. The CDR3 sequence: CASSLAGTLYEQYF. The CDR3, as DNA: TGTGCCAGCAGCTTGGCAGGGACACTGTACGAGCAGTACTTC.

This chain uses TRBV2 with TRBJ1-5; tentative D call: TRBD1 (6 bases). From germline, CDR1 is SNHLY and CDR2 FYNNEI. With 5 bases removed from V and 4 bases from J, the gap between germline ends came to 15 bases. This CDR3 has 15 amino acids. The CDR3 spells CASSPRGRGNQPQHF. The CDR3 DNA sequence: TGTGCCAGCAGTCCGAGGGGCAGGGGAAATCAGCCCCAGCATTTT.

The rearrangement joins TRBV5-4 to TRBJ1-1, with 8 bases lining up with TRBD1. CDR3 length: 14 residues. CDR1 is SGHNT and CDR2 is YYREEE in the germline V gene (reference sequence). With 3 bases clipped from V and 3 bases from J, the junction kept 4 bases outside the gene matches. CDR3 residues: CASSSPGGDTEAFF. CDR3 nucleotides: TGTGCCAGCAGCTCGCCAGGGGGCGACACTGAAGCTTTCTTT.

V and J are TRBV6-1 and TRBJ2-1; no clear D gene. V dropped 0 bases and J dropped 5 bases, with 5 bases sitting between them. This CDR3 comprises 13 residues. CDR1 and CDR2 from the germline V gene are MNHNS and SASEGT. DNA for the CDR3: TGTGCCAGCAGTGAAGCCGACAACAATGAGCAGTTCTTC. Translated: CASSEADNNEQFF.

This clone appeared a single time. The gene calls are TRBV5-4 and TRBJ1-6; D is uncertain. Germline V gives CDR1 SGHNT, CDR2 YYREEE (reference sequence). V lost 0 bases to trimming and J lost 4 bases, with 11 bases between them. CDR3 length: 16 amino acids. CDR3 loop: CASSLVAVKYNSPLHF. The CDR3 nucleotides are TGTGCCAGCAGCTTGGTTGCAGTAAAATATAATTCACCCCTCCACTTT.

The chain is built from TRBV5-1 and TRBJ2-1, with D tentatively TRBD1 (7 bases). Germline-derived CDR1 and CDR2 are SGHRS and YFSETQ. V was cut by 0 bases and J by 3 bases, with 10 bases left in between. CDR3 length: 15 residues. The DNA for the CDR3 is TGCGCCAGCAGCTTGGCCCAGGGGGGCTACAATGAGCAGTTCTTC. Its protein is CASSLAQGGYNEQFF.

The chain joins TRBV4-1 to TRBJ2-6; D unclear. Trimming shortened V by 7 bases and J by 2 bases, and 6 bases separated the two germline ends. This CDR3 region has 13 residues. Germline CDR1 is MGHRA and CDR2 is YSYEKL. As DNA, the CDR3 is TGCGCCAGCAAACATCCTGGGGCCAACGTCCTGACTTTC. Its translation is CASKHPGANVLTF.

This clone was observed a few times. The genes are TRBV28 and TRBJ1-1; TRBD1 might be the D (6 bases). The CDR3 extends over 14 amino acids. Germline V gives CDR1 MDHEN, CDR2 SYDVKM. V was cut by 6 bases and J by 4 bases, with 15 bases left in between. Here the CDR3 DNA reads TGTGCCAGCAGGCTACAGGGTTATGTCACTGAAGCTTTCTTT. This encodes CASRLQGYVTEAFF.

The chain couples TRBV28 to TRBJ2-5; 14 positions match TRBD2. After removal of 4 bases from V and 10 bases from J, the junction contained 5 bases not matched to a gene. There are 14 residues in the CDR3. Germline-derived CDR1 and CDR2 are MDHEN and SYDVKM. The CDR3 DNA reads as TGTGCCAGCAGTTCAGGGACTAGCGGGAGCGTCCAGTACTTC. Translation: CASSSGTSGSVQYF. The variable domain in full, with the rest retrieved from reference TRBV28 and TRBJ2-5, is DVKVTQSSRYLVKRTGEKVFLECVQDMDHENMFWYRQDPGLGLRLIYFSYDVKMKEKGDIPEGYSVSREKKERFSLILESASTNQTSMYLCASSSGTSGSVQYFGPGTRLLVL.

The CDR3 protein is CASSIRRLEGEQFF. In DNA, the CDR3 is TGTGCCAGTAGTATACGGAGACTAGAAGGGGAGCAGTTCTTC. The gene calls are TRBV19 and TRBJ2-1; tentative D call: TRBD2 (6 bases). The CDR3 consists of 14 residues. The germline CDR1 and CDR2 sequences are LNHDA and SQIVND (reference sequence). Trimming left V 2 bases short and J 10 bases short, with 15 bases between.

This chain connects TRBV6-5 to TRBJ1-2, with a weak D call TRBD1 (5 bases). This CDR3 has 13 amino acids. With 8 bases removed from V and 4 bases from J, the gap between germline ends came to 14 bases. Germline lookup yields CDR1 MNHEY and CDR2 SVGAGI. CDR3 sequence (DNA): TGTGCCAGCTCAGTCCTCACAGGCTATGGCTACACCTTC. The encoded protein is CASSVLTGYGYTF.